This T cell receptor (beta chain) was sequenced in a study of T cell responses to AZD1222 COVID-19 vaccine. The study, taken as a whole, reports: Donors were chiefly white British, with a greater number of females, and clonal diversity was perhaps underestimated.

Recipients boosted at about 4 weeks or about 12 weeks are pooled. Germline V gene sequence: CDR1 ENHRY, CDR2 SYGVKD. V was shortened by 6 bases and J by 2 bases, with 12 bases between the two germline ends. This CDR3 has 14 amino acids. Sequencing was performed with immunoSEQ multiplex PCR; in TCRdb, only in-frame clones are kept and a portion is missing. The sample has 100,000 to 150,000 clones; around 80% are singletons. In regard to this clone: Its antigen is currently unknown.

The origin of this receptor is an adult who received the AZD1222 COVID-19 vaccine. The sequencing here drew on peripheral blood, taken 28 days after the second AZD1222 dose. The chain employs TRBV10-3 and TRBJ2-3; perhaps TRBD1 as D (5 bases). The CDR3 region is CAIRIQGFTDTQYF. In DNA form, the CDR3 reads TGTGCCATCAGAATCCAGGGCTTCACAGATACGCAGTATTTT.